This TCR beta chain was identified in a study of cytomegalovirus exposure and HLA in healthy donors. Study-level results: The CMV antigen specificity of a few CMV-associated chains was confirmed through in vitro analysis. A subsequent analysis found that TCR clusters from the first cohort also tended to co-occur in the roughly 120 validation repertoires, with under 95% of cluster scores above 0. It was 150 or so TCR beta chains that were listed as cytomegalovirus-associated. Most TCR sequences were seen very rarely across donors, but some public TCRs occurred in many.

Notes on this clone: Its specificity is not known.

This table comes from immunoSEQ multiplex PCR, and its TCRdb copy is limited to in-frame clones, with some not included. The sample consists of around 220,000 clones, 75% to 90% of them appearing once. CDR1 LNHDA and CDR2 SQIVND come from the germline V gene (reference sequence). The CDR3 loop spans 16 amino acids. V dropped 3 bases and J dropped 6; count of bases not matched to a gene: 8. This sequence was found in a woman aged 25-40 years in good health and CMV-seropositive. Specimen: PBMCs. This chain connects TRBV19 to TRBJ2-1; 10 bases agree with TRBD2. The CDR3 protein is CASSISDTSGVNEQFF. The CDR3 DNA is TGTGCCAGTAGTATCAGCGACACTAGCGGGGTCAATGAGCAGTTCTTC.